This T cell receptor (beta chain) was recorded in a study of vaccination effects on CD4 cells after COVID-19 (dated by TCRdb to 2022 to 2024). Concerning the study at large: In the ViraFEST assay, PBMC were stimulated with viral peptide pools, and TCR sequencing was then used to find antigen-specific CD4+ T cell clonotypes based on their expansion. Post-vaccine samples across the study were collected a median of 72 days after the second dose, with a range of 14 to 241. Each well held fewer than 2.5 million PBMC cultured in IMDM containing roughly 4.9% human AB serum, 8.5 to 10 IU/ml IL-2 and gentamicin, along with 8 to 10 ug/ml peptides. SARS-CoV-2 spike-specific CD4+ TCR repertoires from before and after mRNA vaccination were compared in COVID-19 convalescent patients and in infection-naive vaccine recipients. Altogether, some 10 COVID-19 convalescent patients and a handful of SARS-CoV-2-naive healthy vaccine recipients made up the full study. Cultures from other donors in the study were sequenced using the Oncomine TCR Beta short-read assay on an Illumina iSeq 100.

As concerns this clone: It lacks a known antigen. Base qualities are not at hand, and no much larger clone is one base apart.

Results and caveats for the whole study, not just this receptor: At late post-vaccination timepoints, both infection-induced and vaccine-induced clones showed marked clonal contraction, consistent with waning T cell responses. Limitations of the study were the small number of convalescent patients and the absence of early post-infection timepoints. In healthy vaccine recipients, vaccine-induced clones were almost all SARS-CoV-2 mono-reactive, with only 1 of 255 cross-reactive with common cold coronaviruses.

After around 10 days of culture, CD4+ T cells were isolated with the EasySep CD4+ T cell isolation kit. Participants received two doses of either the BNT162b2 or the mRNA-1273 mRNA SARS-CoV-2 vaccine. Negative nucleocapsid antibody results before and after vaccination confirmed that the healthy vaccine recipients had no prior SARS-CoV-2 infection. On days 3 and 7, half of the culture medium was replaced with fresh IL-2-containing medium. Unless otherwise noted, each peptide stimulation condition was cultured in triplicate wells. Using Ficoll-Paque Plus gradient centrifugation, PBMC were separated from whole blood and then either used fresh or cryopreserved at -140C. Genomic DNA was extracted from cultured CD4+ T cells with the QIAamp micro DNA kit. The method behind the library was the immunoSEQ multiplex PCR assay. DNA from the CD4+ T cells that had been cultured and isolated underwent TCR beta CDR3 sequencing. In the source study's methods: Non-productive TCR sequences were removed and reads were trimmed to the CDR3 region, keeping CDR3s of at least 7 amino acids. Antigen-specific clonotypes were identified with the MANAFEST web app by comparing expansion in peptide wells against reference cultures. For clones to be considered positive, expansion at FDR<0.05 versus reference and all other wells, an odds ratio above 5, and a frequency above 0.1% in two replicate wells were required. Cross-reactive clonotypes were defined as significantly expanded in SARS-CoV-2 spike wells and in at least one common cold coronavirus spike condition. CDR3 similarity was assessed by Levenshtein distance using the stringdist R package, and unrooted trees were constructed with ape in R 3.6.1. TCRdb limited this immuneACCESS table to in-frame rearrangements with V and J called. A share of clones is missing; checked studies link under half to unresolved V genes, and the rest is unexplained. V and J calls and clone size are those listed in that table; D and trimming were worked out from the DNA. The sample table holds approximately 47,000 clones, of which 55% to 75% were seen once. Of the sample, about 7% falls within the top ten clones.

Including the terminal cysteine and phenylalanine, the CDR3 comprises 15 residues. The DNA shown is the 45-base CDR3, in frame from base 1. Germline trimming: 5 bases from V, 7 bases from J; junction bases outside gene matches: 7. The germline V gene gives CDR1 as ENHRY and CDR2 as SYGVKD. The V and J genes are TRBV10-3 and TRBJ2-1, and TRBD2 aligns with 11 junction nucleotides. This clonotype was obtained from a human donor who received a COVID-19 vaccine. The sample was CD4+ T cells from PBMCs cultured without peptide, taken after COVID-19 vaccination. The CDR3: CAISLSGGDTNEQFF. In nucleotides, the sequence is TGTGCCATCAGTCTTAGCGGGGGGGACACTAATGAGCAGTTCTTC.